Listed below are T cell receptor beta chains from one sample, sequenced in a study of Graves' ophthalmopathy and Graves' hyperthyroidism. TCRdb ran MiXCR on the multiplex PCR reads and lists one entry per CDR3 protein. The sample includes hundreds of thousands of distinct CDR3 sequences, roughly 20% of them seen just once. The sequencing sample was made of peripheral blood. These receptors originate from a woman younger than 35 with stable Graves' hyperthyroidism. Some clones in this sample may be carry-over from other donors' samples. CDR3s include the opening cysteine and the closing phenylalanine or tryptophan. Each record gives: V gene, clone size, J gene, D gene, CDR3 protein, CDR3 DNA. D genes are given only for firm matches. The listing skips clone size in some rows; elsewhere it reads once, few, many or a size class.

V: TRBV11-1
size: few
J: TRBJ2-3
D: -
CDR3: CASSSPLKSSTDTQYF
DNA: TGTGCCAGCAGCTCCCCCCTCAAGTCTAGCACAGATACGCAGTATTTT

V: TRBV24-1
size: -
J: TRBJ1-1
D: TRBD1
CDR3: CATSDPTGGNTEAFF
DNA: TGTGCCACCAGTGACCCAACAGGGGGGAACACTGAAGCTTTCTTT

V: TRBV11-2
size: many
J: TRBJ1-1
D: TRBD1
CDR3: CASSLHGTGPMNTEAFF
DNA: TGTGCCAGCAGCTTACACGGGACAGGACCCATGAACACTGAAGCTTTCTTT

V: TRBV7-9
size: many
J: TRBJ1-1
D: -
CDR3: CASSLGRGAFF
DNA: TGTGCCAGCAGCTTAGGGAGGGGAGCTTTCTTT

V: TRBV27
size: few
J: TRBJ1-1
D: -
CDR3: CASRSVGGAFF
DNA: TGTGCCAGCAGATCAGTGGGCGGGGCTTTCTTT

V: TRBV9
size: many
J: TRBJ2-6
D: -
CDR3: CASSAPPGHGANVLTF
DNA: TGTGCCAGCAGCGCCCCCCCAGGGCACGGGGCCAACGTCCTGACTTTC

V: TRBV7-2
size: many
J: TRBJ2-5
D: TRBD1
CDR3: CASSLGGGQGWETQYF
DNA: TGTGCCAGCAGCTTAGGAGGGGGACAGGGGTGGGAGACCCAGTACTTC

V: TRBV20-1
size: many
J: TRBJ2-7
D: -
CDR3: CSASWRLSYEQYF
DNA: TGCAGTGCTAGTTGGCGGCTCTCCTACGAGCAGTACTTC

V: TRBV14
size: few
J: TRBJ1-1
D: -
CDR3: CASSQSRHTEAFF
DNA: TGTGCCAGCAGCCAAAGTCGACACACTGAAGCTTTCTTT

V: TRBV20-1
size: many
J: TRBJ2-4
D: -
CDR3: CSARERQIAKNIQYF
DNA: TGCAGTGCTAGAGAACGACAGATAGCCAAAAACATTCAGTACTTC

V: TRBV6-5
size: many
J: TRBJ1-2
D: -
CDR3: CASSYSPEFYGYTF
DNA: TGTGCCAGCAGTTACTCCCCGGAATTCTATGGCTACACCTTC

V: TRBV14
size: many
J: TRBJ1-6
D: -
CDR3: CASSQVSGNSPLHF
DNA: TGTGCCAGCAGCCAAGTTTCTGGGAATTCACCCCTCCACTTT

V: TRBV24-1
size: few
J: TRBJ2-7
D: -
CDR3: CATSDSSGHGFYEQYF
DNA: TGTGCCACCAGTGATAGCTCGGGACATGGGTTCTACGAGCAGTACTTC

V: TRBV20-1
size: few
J: TRBJ1-5
D: -
CDR3: CSARGPTRPSNQPQHF
DNA: TGCAGTGCTAGGGGACCAACCCGACCTAGCAATCAGCCCCAGCATTTT

V: TRBV27
size: -
J: TRBJ2-5
D: TRBD1
CDR3: CASSFQDRANTDWGETQYF
DNA: TGTGCCAGCAGTTTTCAGGACAGGGCTAATACAGACTGGGGGGAGACCCAGTACTTC

V: TRBV7-2
size: many
J: TRBJ2-6
D: -
CDR3: CASSFDRANVLTF
DNA: TGTGCCAGCAGCTTCGACAGGGCCAACGTCCTGACTTTC

V: TRBV5-1
size: many
J: TRBJ1-1
D: TRBD1
CDR3: CASTDRTGPGTEAFF
DNA: TGCGCCAGCACCGATAGGACAGGTCCGGGGACTGAAGCTTTCTTT

V: TRBV6-2/TRBV6-3
size: many
J: TRBJ2-5
D: TRBD2
CDR3: CASSYSALTSGSRETQYF
DNA: TGTGCCAGCAGTTACTCCGCGTTGACTAGCGGAAGCCGGGAGACCCAGTACTTC

V: TRBV12-3/TRBV12-4
size: few
J: TRBJ1-1
D: -
CDR3: CASTISGGSTEAFF
DNA: TGTGCCAGCACCATCTCGGGGGGGTCAACTGAAGCTTTCTTT

V: TRBV20-1
size: many
J: TRBJ1-1
D: -
CDR3: CSAGPDRHTEAFF
DNA: TGCAGTGCGGGCCCGGACAGACACACTGAAGCTTTCTTT

V: TRBV27
size: -
J: TRBJ1-1
D: TRBD1
CDR3: CASTYRGPPTEAFF
DNA: TGTGCCAGCACATACAGGGGGCCCCCAACTGAAGCTTTCTTT

V: TRBV27
size: many
J: TRBJ2-5
D: TRBD2
CDR3: CASSLWGGEETQYF
DNA: TGTGCCAGCAGCCTATGGGGGGGGGAAGAGACCCAGTACTTC

V: TRBV11-2
size: many
J: TRBJ1-3
D: -
CDR3: CASSLLPQGAGNTIYF
DNA: TGTGCCAGCAGCTTGCTCCCTCAGGGCGCTGGAAACACCATATATTTT

V: TRBV7-9
size: -
J: TRBJ2-4
D: TRBD1
CDR3: CASSPDRAIQYF
DNA: TGTGCCAGCAGCCCGGACAGGGCCATTCAGTACTTC

V: TRBV6-5
size: many
J: TRBJ1-5
D: -
CDR3: CASSRPVFEHKGGNQPQHF
DNA: TGTGCCAGCAGTCGCCCTGTCTTCGAACACAAGGGGGGCAATCAGCCCCAGCATTTT

V: TRBV6-2/TRBV6-3
size: few
J: TRBJ2-6
D: TRBD1
CDR3: CASTNPLKTGTVSGANVLTF
DNA: TGTGCCAGCACTAACCCACTTAAGACAGGGACAGTCTCTGGGGCCAACGTCCTGACTTTC

V: TRBV12-3/TRBV12-4
size: -
J: TRBJ1-2
D: -
CDR3: CASSRTPGVYYGYTF
DNA: TGTGCCAGCAGTCGGACTCCGGGCGTATACTATGGCTACACCTTC

V: TRBV2
size: many
J: TRBJ1-5
D: -
CDR3: CASSEGGAHQPQHF
DNA: TGTGCCAGCAGTGAGGGTGGAGCGCATCAGCCCCAGCATTTT

V: TRBV6-2/TRBV6-3
size: many
J: TRBJ1-1
D: -
CDR3: CASTRSPNTEAFF
DNA: TGTGCCAGCACTAGAAGCCCGAACACTGAAGCTTTCTTT

V: TRBV20-1
size: once
J: TRBJ2-2
D: TRBD1
CDR3: CSARRRGPGELFF
DNA: TGCAGTGCTAGAAGAAGGGGGCCAGGGGAGCTGTTTTTT

V: TRBV12-3/TRBV12-4
size: many
J: TRBJ1-5
D: -
CDR3: CASSLGRYQPQHF
DNA: TGTGCCAGCAGTTTAGGCCGTTATCAGCCCCAGCATTTT

V: TRBV4-2
size: many
J: TRBJ2-2
D: -
CDR3: CASSQISVGGTRGQAGELFF
DNA: TGTGCCAGCAGCCAAATTTCGGTCGGGGGCACACGCGGTCAGGCCGGGGAGCTGTTTTTT

V: TRBV6-2/TRBV6-3
size: -
J: TRBJ2-5
D: -
CDR3: CASSLRTAQETRYF
DNA: TGTGCCAGCAGTTTACGGACGGCTCAAGAGACCCGGTACTTC

V: TRBV25-1
size: few
J: TRBJ1-6
D: -
CDR3: CASSEVESPLHF
DNA: TGTGCCAGCAGTGAAGTGGAGTCACCCCTCCACTTT

V: TRBV28
size: -
J: TRBJ2-5
D: TRBD2
CDR3: CASSLGGGWETQYF
DNA: TGTGCCAGCAGTTTAGGCGGGGGTTGGGAGACCCAGTACTTC

V: TRBV27
size: many
J: TRBJ2-3
D: -
CDR3: CASSLSGPPFAASDTQYF
DNA: TGTGCCAGCAGTTTATCAGGGCCCCCTTTTGCGGCGTCAGATACGCAGTATTTT

V: TRBV4-3
size: few
J: TRBJ1-2
D: TRBD1
CDR3: CASSPGQGDNYGYTF
DNA: TGCGCCAGCAGCCCGGGACAGGGGGATAACTATGGCTACACCTTC

V: TRBV12-3/TRBV12-4
size: few
J: TRBJ1-2
D: -
CDR3: CASSFEAHSRGYTF
DNA: TGTGCCAGCAGTTTCGAAGCTCACTCCCGCGGCTACACCTTC

V: TRBV11-2
size: many
J: TRBJ2-2
D: -
CDR3: CASSLQPRVSNTGELFF
DNA: TGTGCCAGCAGCCTCCAACCCAGGGTCTCAAACACCGGGGAGCTGTTTTTT

V: TRBV3-1
size: many
J: TRBJ1-2
D: -
CDR3: CASSLGQRDYGYTF
DNA: TGTGCCAGCAGCCTCGGTCAGAGGGACTATGGCTACACCTTC

V: TRBV4-2
size: many
J: TRBJ1-1
D: -
CDR3: CASSQESQGITEAFF
DNA: TGTGCCAGCAGCCAAGAGAGTCAGGGGATCACTGAAGCTTTCTTT

V: TRBV28
size: -
J: TRBJ2-5
D: TRBD2
CDR3: CASSPTLVAGPGETQYF
DNA: TGTGCCAGCAGCCCCACGCTCGTAGCGGGGCCCGGGGAGACCCAGTACTTC

V: TRBV6-1
size: many
J: TRBJ1-5
D: -
CDR3: CASILDSVNQPQHF
DNA: TGTGCCAGCATCTTGGACAGTGTCAATCAGCCCCAGCATTTT

V: TRBV6-5
size: few
J: TRBJ1-6
D: -
CDR3: CASSYRGPSSYNSPLHF
DNA: TGTGCCAGCAGTTACCGGGGCCCGAGCTCCTATAATTCACCCCTCCACTTT

V: TRBV30
size: -
J: TRBJ1-2
D: TRBD1
CDR3: CAWEGQGNYGYTF
DNA: TGTGCCTGGGAAGGACAGGGGAACTATGGCTACACCTTC

V: TRBV12-3/TRBV12-4
size: -
J: TRBJ2-7
D: TRBD1
CDR3: CASSVTGTGTHEQYF
DNA: TGTGCCAGCAGCGTCACCGGGACAGGGACCCACGAGCAGTACTTC

V: TRBV11-1
size: -
J: TRBJ2-2
D: -
CDR3: CASSLKKGNNTGELFF
DNA: TGTGCCAGCAGCTTAAAAAAGGGGAATAACACCGGGGAGCTGTTTTTT

V: TRBV15
size: many
J: TRBJ1-2
D: -
CDR3: CATSLKPGRRGYTF
DNA: TGTGCCACCAGCCTAAAGCCAGGGCGTCGTGGCTACACCTTC

V: TRBV20-1
size: -
J: TRBJ1-1
D: -
CDR3: CSARGVSAEAFF
DNA: TGCAGTGCTAGAGGGGTCTCCGCTGAAGCTTTCTTT

V: TRBV7-8
size: -
J: TRBJ1-2
D: -
CDR3: CASSLAGWEGYTF
DNA: TGTGCCAGCAGCTTAGCAGGTTGGGAAGGCTACACCTTC

V: TRBV6-1
size: many
J: TRBJ1-2
D: TRBD1
CDR3: CASSRSGTGVNYGYTF
DNA: TGTGCCAGCAGTAGATCCGGGACAGGGGTTAACTATGGCTACACCTTC

V: TRBV7-8
size: once
J: TRBJ1-6
D: -
CDR3: CASSLIDGNSPLHF
DNA: TGTGCCAGCAGCTTAATTGACGGGAATTCACCCCTCCACTTT

V: TRBV12-3/TRBV12-4
size: many
J: TRBJ1-6
D: -
CDR3: CASSLDGSVNSPLHF
DNA: TGTGCCAGCAGTTTGGACGGTAGCGTGAATTCACCCCTCCACTTT

V: TRBV7-8
size: many
J: TRBJ2-2
D: TRBD1
CDR3: CASRSQGVGGELFF
DNA: TGTGCCAGCAGGTCCCAGGGGGTTGGCGGGGAGCTGTTTTTT

V: TRBV5-1
size: few
J: TRBJ2-6
D: TRBD1
CDR3: CASSGGQGASGANVLTF
DNA: TGCGCCAGCAGCGGGGGACAGGGGGCCTCTGGGGCCAACGTCCTGACTTTC

V: TRBV12-3/TRBV12-4
size: many
J: TRBJ2-5
D: -
CDR3: CASSLLFTQYF
DNA: TGTGCCAGCAGTTTATTATTTACCCAGTACTTC

V: TRBV27
size: -
J: TRBJ2-7
D: -
CDR3: CASRSTTGHSTYEQYF
DNA: TGTGCCAGCAGATCTACTACGGGACACTCCACCTACGAGCAGTACTTC

V: TRBV6-1
size: many
J: TRBJ2-7
D: TRBD1
CDR3: CASSGTGPTNRQYF
DNA: TGTGCCAGCAGCGGGACAGGCCCAACTAACCGGCAGTACTTC

V: TRBV6-5
size: -
J: TRBJ2-4
D: -
CDR3: CASSLMGQLAKNIQYF
DNA: TGTGCCAGCAGTTTAATGGGACAACTAGCCAAAAACATTCAGTACTTC

V: TRBV7-9
size: -
J: TRBJ1-2
D: -
CDR3: CASNLGLAEIYGYTF
DNA: TGTGCCAGCAACTTAGGGTTGGCGGAGATCTATGGCTACACCTTC